This TCR beta chain was recovered during a study of T cell responses to AZD1222 COVID-19 vaccine. Overall study findings and caveats: Repertoires were obtained only post-peak T cell response. Close to half of all spike-specific TCRs reportedly target regions of the variants that are unmutated.

V lost 4 bases, J lost 0 bases, and 7 bases lay in between. Germline V gives CDR1 SEHNR, CDR2 FQNEAQ (reference sequence). There are 13 residues in the CDR3. Profiled with immunoSEQ multiplex PCR; TCRdb holds only in-frame clones, not every one. The sample lists about 200,000 clones; 90% to 95% were seen once. Second-dose schedules of about 4 or about 12 weeks were combined. With regard to this clone: The antigen is unknown.

The gene calls are TRBV7-9 and TRBJ2-7; D is undetermined. The specimen comprised peripheral blood, sampled 28 days after the second AZD1222 dose. This TCR derives from an adult who received the AZD1222 COVID-19 vaccine. CDR3 amino acids: CASSSTASYEQYF. CDR3 coding DNA: TGTGCCAGCAGCTCAACGGCCTCCTACGAGCAGTACTTC.